These 32 T cell receptor beta chains were all obtained from the same sample, sequenced in a study of T cell responses to AZD1222 COVID-19 vaccine. Profiling relied on immunoSEQ multiplex PCR, and the TCRdb table lists in-frame clones only, not all of them. The sample lists approximately 170,000 clones, 75% to 90% occurring once. Sample: peripheral blood, taken on day 0 of AZD1222 vaccination. Receptor source: an adult in good health.

The chain recombines TRBV29-1 with TRBJ2-5, with D unresolved. Germline CDR1 is SQVTM and CDR2 is ANQGSEA. This CDR3 has 13 amino acids. V was trimmed by 2 bases and J by 2 bases, leaving 9 bases between them. The CDR3 reads CSVETASQETQYF. CDR3 nucleotide sequence: TGCAGCGTTGAAACCGCTAGTCAAGAGACCCAGTACTTC.

The chain combines TRBV16 with TRBJ2-6; unclear D gene. Trimming removed 2 bases at V and 1 base at J, with 9 bases between. This CDR3 is 16 amino acids long. Germline V gene sequence: CDR1 KGHSY, CDR2 FQNENV. The CDR3 DNA reads as TGTGCCAGCAGCCAAATTAGGGAATCTGGGGCCAACGTCCTGACTTTC. Encoded protein: CASSQIRESGANVLTF.

This clone was found once. The J gene is TRBJ2-2, the V gene TRBV4-2; possible D gene TRBD2, 5 bases. CDR1 is LGHNA, CDR2 YNFKEQ, per germline. There are 14 residues in the CDR3. Trimming removed 4 bases from V and 1 base from J, with 7 bases in between. CDR3 in amino acids: CASSPGMNTGELFF. The DNA for the CDR3 is TGTGCCAGCAGCCCCGGGATGAACACCGGGGAGCTGTTTTTT.

The chain carries TRBV21-1 and TRBJ2-2; TRBD1, the table's D call, lacks a check against the DNA. TRBV21-1 is classified as a pseudogene. The CDR3 has 19 residues. The CDR3 reads CASSKWTAYCIANTGELFF. CDR3 DNA: TGTGCCAGCAGCAAATGGACAGCCTACTGTATCGCGAACACCGGGGAGCTGTTTTTT.

The chain carries TRBV9 and TRBJ2-7; 7 nucleotides align to TRBD2. With 4 bases clipped from V and 5 bases from J, the junction kept 12 bases outside the gene matches. This CDR3 has 15 residues. Per germline, CDR1 SGDLS and CDR2 YYNGEE. The CDR3 here is CASSPVGRVADEQYF. The CDR3 DNA sequence: TGTGCCAGCAGCCCTGTGGGGAGGGTGGCCGACGAGCAGTACTTC.

Only a few counts were recorded for this clone. The chain employs TRBV29-1 and TRBJ1-3, with 10 bases aligning to TRBD1. Unmatched junction bases numbered 8, after V lost 3 bases and J lost 0 bases. This CDR3 region has 17 residues. The germline CDR1 and CDR2 sequences are SQVTM and ANQGSEA. The CDR3 nucleotides read TGCAGCGTTGATGCCGGGACAGGGGCCCGCTCTGGAAACACCATATATTTT. Translated: CSVDAGTGARSGNTIYF.

V gene TRBV7-9 combines with J gene TRBJ1-1; D gene unclear. V was pared by 0 bases and J by 2 bases, with 7 bases between. The CDR3 covers 14 residues. CDR1 and CDR2 from the germline V gene are SEHNR and FQNEAQ (reference sequence). The CDR3 region is CASSLAVENTEAFF. CDR3 bases: TGTGCCAGCAGCTTAGCGGTAGAAAACACTGAAGCTTTCTTT.

This chain connects TRBV7-3 to TRBJ1-5, with D uncertain. This CDR3 comprises 13 residues. Germline V CDR1 and CDR2: SGHTA, FQGTGA. Trimming cost V 0 bases and J 4 bases, with 4 bases left between them. CDR3 sequence reads: CASSLTPNQPQHF. The CDR3 DNA reads TGTGCCAGCAGCTTAACGCCAAATCAGCCCCAGCATTTT.

V gene TRBV5-6 combines with J gene TRBJ1-1; 7 bases align to TRBD1. The CDR3 sequence is 18 residues long. With V trimmed by 2 bases and J by 0 bases, 13 bases remained unmatched. Germline V gene sequence: CDR1 SGHDT, CDR2 YYEEEE. The CDR3 DNA reads as TGTGCCAGCAGCTTAGGGGGACAGTTGACCCGAATGAACACTGAAGCTTTCTTT. Translation gives CASSLGGQLTRMNTEAFF. The whole variable domain, remainder taken from reference TRBV5-6 and TRBJ1-1, is DAGVTQSPTHLIKTRGQQVTLRCSPKSGHDTVSWYQQALGQGPQFIFQYYEEEERQRGNFPDRFSGHQFPNYSSELNVNALLLGDSALYLCASSLGGQLTRMNTEAFFGQGTRLTVV.

J is TRBJ1-3 and V is TRBV5-1; D ambiguous. CDR3 size: 16 residues. V was trimmed by 4 bases and J by 1 base, leaving 15 bases between them. Germline CDR1 is SGHRS and CDR2 is YFSETQ. The DNA of the CDR3 is TGCGCCAGCAGCGGGGAGCCAGGTAGTTCTGGAAACACCATATATTTT. Its protein product is CASSGEPGSSGNTIYF.

The V gene is TRBV19, the J gene TRBJ1-4, with D perhaps TRBD1 (6 bases). Germline V gene data show CDR1 as LNHDA and CDR2 as SQIVND (reference sequence). V was pared by 3 bases and J by 8 bases, with 16 bases between. The CDR3 covers 15 residues. The CDR3 DNA sequence: TGTGCCAGTAGTATTCGATCAGGGGCCAGGGAAAAACTGTTTTTT. Translating gives CASSIRSGAREKLFF.

This clone was counted only a few times. The chain links TRBV6-2 or TRBV6-3 to TRBJ2-5; a weak D match, TRBD1 (6 bases). Looked up from germline, CDR1 is MNHEY and CDR2 is SVGEGT. The CDR3 is made up of 13 amino acids. The V gene lost 5 bases and the J gene lost 5 bases, with 12 bases spanning the gap. CDR3 DNA sequence: TGTGCCAGCAGTGAGGGGGATGTGGAGACCCAGTACTTC. Its translation is CASSEGDVETQYF.

This rearrangement joins TRBV7-9 to TRBJ1-1; no firm D call. V was clipped by 1 base and J by 10 bases, with 13 bases between them. CDR3 length: 13 residues. CDR1 and CDR2 from the germline V gene are SEHNR and FQNEAQ (reference sequence). The CDR3 protein is CASSLDVTLGAFF. The CDR3 nucleotides read TGTGCCAGCAGCTTAGACGTGACACTTGGAGCTTTCTTT. The full variable domain, rest sourced from reference TRBV7-9 and TRBJ1-1, is DTGVSQNPRHKITKRGQNVTFRCDPISEHNRLYWYRQTLGQGPEFLTYFQNEAQLEKSRLLSDRFSAERPKGSFSTLEIQRTEQGDSAMYLCASSLDVTLGAFFGQGTRLTVV.

This rearrangement joins TRBV19 to TRBJ2-3; TRBD2 matches 8 bases. The CDR3 is 18 residues long. Germline CDR1 LNHDA, CDR2 SQIVND (reference sequence). V shed 3 bases, J shed 0 bases, and the junction held 11 bases outside the gene matches. The CDR3 protein is CASSMFQRGFASTDTQYF. CDR3 in DNA: TGTGCCAGTAGTATGTTCCAGCGGGGGTTCGCTAGCACAGATACGCAGTATTTT.

The gene calls are TRBV5-4 and TRBJ2-1, with TRBD2 as a possible D gene (6 bases). V lost 6 bases and J lost 3, with 19 bases in between. Germline loops: CDR1 SGHNT, CDR2 YYREEE (reference sequence). This CDR3 comprises 16 residues. The CDR3 region has the DNA TGTGCCAGCACCGCGGGTTTGGGACTGGACTACAATGAGCAGTTCTTC. Amino acid sequence: CASTAGLGLDYNEQFF. Full variable domain (rest looked up from reference TRBV5-4 and TRBJ2-1): ETGVTQSPTHLIKTRGQQVTLRCSSQSGHNTVSWYQQALGQGPQFIFQYYREEENGRGNFPPRFSGLQFPNYSSELNVNALELDDSALYLCASTAGLGLDYNEQFFGPGTRLTVL.

This chain connects TRBV27 to TRBJ2-1, with D perhaps matching TRBD2 (6 bases). From germline, CDR1 is MNHEY and CDR2 SMNVEV (reference sequence). The CDR3 loop spans 15 amino acids. With 5 bases removed from V and 6 bases from J, the gap between germline ends came to 17 bases. The CDR3 loop is CASSQGTYGVNEQFF. CDR3 sequence (DNA): TGTGCCAGCAGTCAAGGGACTTATGGGGTCAATGAGCAGTTCTTC.

The chain has TRBV7-9 and TRBJ2-5; D may be TRBD1 (6 bases). Looked up from germline, CDR1 is SEHNR and CDR2 is FQNEAQ (reference sequence). V lost 11 bases, J lost 1 base, and 17 bases lay in between. The CDR3 spans 14 residues. The CDR3 DNA follows: TGTGCCTCCTGGGGGCTTCCAAGCCAAGAGACCCAGTACTTC. Its translation: CASWGLPSQETQYF.

V gene TRBV27 combines with J gene TRBJ2-4; D unresolved. The CDR3 loop spans 12 amino acids. V lost 8 bases, J lost 8 bases, and 13 bases lay in between. In germline, CDR1 is MNHEY, CDR2 SMNVEV (reference sequence). In DNA, the CDR3 is TGTGCCAGCGGCCCCGAGGTAGACATTCAGTACTTC. Residues: CASGPEVDIQYF.

About this clone itself: Other DNA sequences in this specimen translate into the identical CDR3. The chain combines TRBV9 with TRBJ2-3; weak D call: TRBD2 (5 bases). Trimming left V 8 bases short and J 1 base short, with 8 bases between. The CDR3 spans 12 residues. Looked up from germline, CDR1 is SGDLS and CDR2 is YYNGEE. The DNA for the CDR3 is TGTGCCAGTTCCGGGGGCACAGATACGCAGTATTTT. The encoded protein is CASSGGTDTQYF.

The rearrangement uses TRBV24-1 and TRBJ2-2; D might be TRBD1 (5 bases). The CDR3 is made up of 16 amino acids. The V end was cut by 0 bases, the J end by 4 bases, with 11 bases between. Germline lookup yields CDR1 KGHDR and CDR2 SFDVKD. The CDR3 region is CATSDLARDGTGELFF. As DNA, the CDR3 is TGTGCCACCAGTGATTTGGCCAGGGATGGCACCGGGGAGCTGTTTTTT.

This chain connects TRBV11-2 to TRBJ1-3, with 8 bases matching TRBD1. The V and J ends lost 5 bases and 3 bases, in that order; junction bases with no gene match: 6. Germline-derived CDR1 and CDR2 are SGHAT and FQNNGV. This CDR3 region has 15 residues. The CDR3 DNA follows: TGTGCCAGCAGCCCCGACAGGGGACTTGGAAACACCATATATTTT. It codes for CASSPDRGLGNTIYF.

The CDR3 spells CASSTQGLAVTYNEQFF. CDR3 bases: TGTGCCAGTAGTACACAGGGACTAGCGGTAACCTACAATGAGCAGTTCTTC. J is TRBJ2-1 and V is TRBV19; 11 bases are a match to TRBD2. Germline CDR1 reads LNHDA; CDR2 reads SQIVND (reference sequence). The CDR3 contains 17 residues. Losses at the gene ends were 4 bases for V and 2 bases for J; bases not matched to a gene: 7.

This clone came up a few times. The chain links TRBV7-8 to TRBJ2-5; TRBD2 matches at 11 bases. Losses at the gene ends were 1 base for V and 4 bases for J; bases not matched to a gene: 11. This CDR3 has 18 amino acids. Germline assignment: CDR1 SGHVS and CDR2 FQNEAQ. CDR3 region: CASSLGLVVAGGRETQYF. Here the CDR3 DNA reads TGTGCCAGCAGCTTAGGGCTAGTGGTAGCGGGGGGGCGAGAGACCCAGTACTTC. The whole variable domain, remainder taken from reference TRBV7-8 and TRBJ2-5, is GAGVSQSPRYKVAKRGQDVALRCDPISGHVSLFWYQQALGQGPEFLTYFQNEAQLDKSGLPSDRFFAERPEGSVSTLKIQRTQQEDSAVYLCASSLGLVVAGGRETQYFGPGTRLLVL.

This clone showed up just once. This chain connects TRBV5-6 to TRBJ2-7; tentatively, D is TRBD1 or TRBD2 (5 bases each). The CDR3 totals 13 residues. With 3 bases removed from V and 6 bases from J, the gap between germline ends came to 13 bases. CDR1 is SGHDT, CDR2 YYEEEE, per germline. This CDR3 reads CASSWGAGSEQYF. CDR3 nucleotides: TGTGCCAGCAGCTGGGGTGCAGGGAGCGAGCAGTACTTC.

V gene TRBV5-6 combines with J gene TRBJ1-2; TRBD1 is a possible D gene (5 bases). The CDR3 spans 15 residues. V lost 2 bases, J lost 2 bases, and 13 bases lay in between. From germline, CDR1 is SGHDT and CDR2 YYEEEE. The CDR3 DNA reads as TGTGCCAGCAGCTTCCTTGGGGCGGTAAACTATGGCTACACCTTC. This encodes CASSFLGAVNYGYTF. The whole variable domain, filled in from reference TRBV5-6 and TRBJ1-2, reads DAGVTQSPTHLIKTRGQQVTLRCSPKSGHDTVSWYQQALGQGPQFIFQYYEEEERQRGNFPDRFSGHQFPNYSSELNVNALLLGDSALYLCASSFLGAVNYGYTFGSGTRLTVV.

The chain recombines TRBV6-1 with TRBJ1-2, with no clear D. With 4 bases removed from V and 1 base from J, the gap between germline ends came to 16 bases. This CDR3 contains 16 residues. Germline V gene sequence: CDR1 MNHNS, CDR2 SASEGT. The CDR3 DNA sequence: TGTGCCAGCAGTGGAGGTGGACTGCAGGTTAACTATGGCTACACCTTC. Its translation is CASSGGGLQVNYGYTF.

The chain combines TRBV27 with TRBJ1-6, with a weak D call TRBD1 (6 bases). Deletions cut 0 bases from V and 4 bases from J, with 13 bases between. Germline-derived CDR1 and CDR2 are MNHEY and SMNVEV (reference sequence). The CDR3 totals 17 residues. For the CDR3, the DNA is TGTGCCAGCAGTTTATCCCGGACAGATCCATATAATTCACCCCTCCACTTT. Translation: CASSLSRTDPYNSPLHF.

This chain uses TRBV5-6 with TRBJ2-7; D unresolved. Germline V CDR1 and CDR2: SGHDT, YYEEEE. The CDR3 is 15 amino acids. V lost 1 base to trimming and J lost 4 bases, with 15 bases between them. As DNA, the CDR3 is TGTGCCAGCAGCTTGATGGATCTCCCGGTATACGAGCAGTACGTC. It encodes CASSLMDLPVYEQYV.

The gene calls are TRBV4-2 and TRBJ2-1; 9 nucleotides match TRBD2. Germline-derived CDR1 and CDR2 are LGHNA and YNFKEQ. J was trimmed by 8 bases and V by 1 base; bases with no gene match: 12. This CDR3 region has 17 residues. The CDR3 DNA reads as TGTGCCAGCAGCCAAGGGGGTGGCAGCGGGGGGAAGGATGAGCAGTTCTTC. Translated, it gives CASSQGGGSGGKDEQFF.

The chain couples TRBV6-5 to TRBJ1-3; D uncertain. This CDR3 has 16 amino acids. In germline, CDR1 is MNHEY, CDR2 SVGAGI. V lost 0 bases to trimming and J lost 0 bases, with 9 bases between them. As DNA, the CDR3 is TGTGCCAGCAGTTACTCGACCGATTACTCTGGAAACACCATATATTTT. It specifies CASSYSTDYSGNTIYF.

The count of this clone is one. This chain connects TRBV6-5 to TRBJ1-1; 8 bases map to TRBD1. The V and J ends lost 0 bases and 4 bases, in that order; junction bases with no gene match: 4. Germline CDR1 reads MNHEY; CDR2 reads SVGAGI. The CDR3 runs 15 residues. CDR3 in DNA: TGTGCCAGCAGTTACTCGCCAGGGACAGGCACTGAAGCTTTCTTT. Protein sequence: CASSYSPGTGTEAFF.

The chain carries TRBV7-9 and TRBJ1-1, with D hard to call. The CDR3 extends over 13 amino acids. Germline V gene lookup returns CDR1 SEHNR and CDR2 FQNEAQ (reference sequence). V was clipped by 1 base and J by 4 bases, with 7 bases between them. The chain's CDR3 is CASSLEEITEAFF. CDR3 coding DNA: TGTGCCAGCAGCTTAGAGGAGATCACTGAAGCTTTCTTT.